The 16 T cell receptor beta chains below all came from one sample that was sequenced in a study of blood T cell repertoires in COVID-19. Clones were read by immunoSEQ multiplex PCR, and TCRdb kept only the in-frame ones, dropping some. This table has 300,000 or so clones, more than 75% appearing once. Sample: PBMCs or T cells enriched from blood (not recorded which). The receptors were gathered from a man in his 60s who had recovered from COVID-19.

The CDR3 protein is CAWAGTRDEQFF. CDR3 coding DNA: TGTGCCTGGGCCGGGACTAGGGATGAGCAGTTCTTC. The rearrangement joins TRBV30 to TRBJ2-1, with 8 positions matching TRBD2. V trimming: 5 bases; J trimming: 8 bases; junction bases outside the gene matches: 5. The CDR3 totals 12 residues. Per germline, CDR1 GTSNPN and CDR2 SVGIG (reference sequence). The full variable domain, with the rest looked up from reference TRBV30 and TRBJ2-1, is SQTIHQWPATLVQPVGSPLSLECTVEGTSNPNLYWYRQAAGRGLQLLFYSVGIGQISSEVPQNLSASRPQDRQFILSSKKLLLSDSGFYLCAWAGTRDEQFFGPGTRLTVL.

This sequence joins TRBV10-2 and TRBJ2-1; TRBD2 matches at 8 bases. V lost 4 bases, J lost 4 bases, and 9 bases stayed unmatched. The CDR3 has 16 amino acids. CDR1 and CDR2 (germline): WSHSY, SAAADI. The CDR3 region has the DNA TGCGCCAGCAGTGGGTCCCTAGGGACTAGGTACAATGAGCAGTTCTTC. Protein: CASSGSLGTRYNEQFF.

V gene TRBV7-8 combines with J gene TRBJ2-7; maybe TRBD1 (6 bases). The CDR3 is made up of 15 amino acids. CDR1 SGHVS and CDR2 FQNEAQ come from the germline V gene. Trimming left V 3 bases short and J 0 bases short, with 12 bases between. CDR3: CASSFGTFGSYEQYF. The DNA for the CDR3 is TGTGCCAGCAGCTTCGGGACATTCGGCTCCTACGAGCAGTACTTC.

CDR3 in amino acids: CAWTDNPRGEQFF. The CDR3 DNA reads as TGTGCCTGGACGGATAACCCCAGAGGTGAGCAGTTCTTC. This chain uses TRBV30 with TRBJ2-1; D remains ambiguous. The CDR3 length is 13 residues. Germline V gene data show CDR1 as GTSNPN and CDR2 as SVGIG (reference sequence). V lost 4 bases to trimming and J lost 9 bases, with 16 bases between them.

This clone has just one count. The chain is built from TRBV7-9 and TRBJ1-4; no reliable D call. CDR1 and CDR2 from the germline V gene are SEHNR and FQNEAQ (reference sequence). Trimming left V 2 bases short and J 6 bases short, with 10 bases between. This CDR3 region has 14 residues. CDR3 in amino acids: CASSLSGPYEKLFF. CDR3 nucleotide sequence: TGTGCCAGCAGCTTATCCGGTCCCTATGAAAAACTGTTTTTT.

The chain is built from TRBV10-3 and TRBJ1-6; 7 bases are shared with TRBD1. J lost 7 bases, V lost 6 bases, and 6 bases had no gene match. The CDR3 is 14 residues long. The germline CDR1 and CDR2 sequences are ENHRY and SYGVKD. The CDR3 nucleotides read TGTGCCATCAGGGATGACAGGGAGAATTCACCCCTCCACTTT. It codes for CAIRDDRENSPLHF.

This chain connects TRBV4-3 to TRBJ1-6, with 11 bases lining up with TRBD1. The CDR3 has 17 residues. From germline, CDR1 is LGHNA and CDR2 YSLEER. The V gene end was trimmed by 2 bases and the J gene end by 6 bases; junction bases not matched to a gene: 6. The CDR3 DNA is TGCGCCAGCAGCCAAACCACGGGACAGGGGGTTAATTCACCCCTCCACTTT. Translation: CASSQTTGQGVNSPLHF.

The chain links TRBV6-5 to TRBJ1-3; no clear D. The ends were cut back, 0 bases at V and 3 bases at J, with 6 bases in the middle. Germline assignment: CDR1 MNHEY and CDR2 SVGAGI. CDR3 size: 14 residues. Here the CDR3 reads CASSYSSGGNTIYF. The CDR3 DNA follows: TGTGCCAGCAGTTACTCCTCCGGTGGAAACACCATATATTTT.

The CDR3 spells CASSTVGTGYHGYTF. CDR3 coding DNA: TGTGCCAGCAGCACGGTGGGAACAGGGTACCATGGCTACACCTTC. This chain uses TRBV27 with TRBJ1-2; tentatively, D is TRBD1 (6 bases). The CDR3 loop spans 15 amino acids. Per germline, CDR1 MNHEY and CDR2 SMNVEV (reference sequence). With 6 bases removed from V and 6 bases from J, the gap between germline ends came to 20 bases.

This clone was counted between two and nine times. The chain recombines TRBV6-5 with TRBJ2-3; 9 bases map to TRBD2. This CDR3 region has 15 residues. Unmatched junction bases numbered 1, after V lost 2 bases and J lost 1 base. Looked up from germline, CDR1 is MNHEY and CDR2 is SVGAGI. This CDR3 reads CASSYRTSGTDTQYF. CDR3 nucleotide sequence: TGTGCCAGCAGTTACCGGACTAGCGGCACAGATACGCAGTATTTT.

The gene calls are TRBV11-3 and TRBJ2-7; TRBD2 might be the D (5 bases). Germline assignment: CDR1 SGHNT and CDR2 YENEEA. V dropped 4 bases and J dropped 1 base, with 8 bases sitting between them. This CDR3 is built from 13 residues. The chain's CDR3 is CASSSGGSYEQYF. CDR3 in DNA: TGTGCCAGCAGCTCAGGAGGTTCCTACGAGCAGTACTTC.

This clone was counted a single time. A read error is possible here, since a much larger clone lies one base away. The genes are TRBV27 and TRBJ1-5, with TRBD1 matching 9 bases. The ends lost 5 bases at V and 5 bases at J; junction bases unmatched: 1. This CDR3 region has 13 residues. The germline V gene encodes CDR1 MNHEY and CDR2 SMNVEV (reference sequence). In DNA form, the CDR3 reads TGTGCCAGCAGTACAGGGGGCTATCAGCCCCAGCATTTT. Translated: CASSTGGYQPQHF.

The DNA of the CDR3 is TGTGCTAGTGGTTTGCTTAGCATTAATGAGCAGTTCTTC. It yields the protein CASGLLSINEQFF. The chain carries TRBV12-5 and TRBJ2-1, with unresolved D. The CDR3 extends over 13 amino acids. V was shortened by 2 bases and J by 7 bases, with 9 bases between the two germline ends. In germline, CDR1 is LGHNT, CDR2 FRNRAP.

The chain is built from TRBV30 and TRBJ1-2, with 9 bases that match TRBD1. This CDR3 contains 15 residues. V trimming: 1 base; J trimming: 4 bases; junction bases outside the gene matches: 7. Germline assignment: CDR1 GTSNPN and CDR2 SVGIG (reference sequence). CDR3: CAWSGPQGAGYGYTF. The CDR3, as DNA: TGTGCCTGGAGTGGACCACAGGGGGCAGGCTATGGCTACACCTTC.

The chain is built from TRBV3-1 (or the pseudogene TRBV3-2) and TRBJ2-3, with D possibly matching TRBD2 (6 bases). CDR1 is LGHDT and CDR2 is YNNKEL in the germline V gene (reference sequence). This CDR3 is built from 17 residues. The V end was cut by 1 base, the J end by 1 base, with 15 bases between. The CDR3 protein is CASSQVPVGSGTDTQYF. The CDR3 nucleotides are TGTGCCAGCAGCCAAGTTCCGGTCGGGAGCGGCACAGATACGCAGTATTTT.

This sequence joins TRBV21-1 and TRBJ2-3; the D segment call TRBD1 is taken from the table without a DNA check. TRBV21-1 is shown as a pseudogene. The CDR3 length is 15 residues. CDR3 coding DNA: TGTGCCAGCAGCGGATCCGGGACAGGCACAGATACGCAGTATTTT. Protein sequence: CASSGSGTGTDTQYF.